A selection of T cell receptor beta chains follows, all from one sample in a study of post-analysis software for immune sequencing data. TCRdb reprocessed the PCR reads via MiXCR and lists one record per CDR3 protein. The data show a few hundred thousand distinct CDR3 sequences, 30% to 45% seen once. Sequencing was performed on blood. The receptors derive from a girl between 10 and 17 years old with multiple sclerosis. CDR3s include the opening cysteine and the closing phenylalanine or tryptophan. The D gene is left open where the match is weak. Only part of the rows carry a size: once, few, many, or a class if the clone is expanded.

D: NA; V: TRBV6-2/TRBV6-3; J: TRBJ2-7; size: NA; DNA: TGTGCCAGCAGTTATGGCGGGACGGGCGAGCAGTACTTC; CDR3: CASSYGGTGEQYF
D: TRBD2; V: TRBV4-3; J: TRBJ2-7; size: few; DNA: TGCACCAGCAGCCCGACTAGCGGGGGCGTTGGAAACTACGAGCAGTACTTC; CDR3: CTSSPTSGGVGNYEQYF
D: NA; V: TRBV6-5; J: TRBJ2-3; size: NA; DNA: TGTGCCAGCAGTTACAACAGAAAATACTACAATACGCAGTATTTT; CDR3: CASSYNRKYYNTQYF
D: TRBD1; V: TRBV13; J: TRBJ2-1; size: NA; DNA: TGTGCCAGCGGACCCGGGACAGACTACAATGAGCAGTTCTTC; CDR3: CASGPGTDYNEQFF
D: TRBD2; V: TRBV7-9; J: TRBJ2-1; size: NA; DNA: TGTGCCAGCAGTCCGGGACTAGCGGGTAATGAGCAGTTCTTC; CDR3: CASSPGLAGNEQFF
D: TRBD1; V: TRBV28; J: TRBJ2-7; size: few; DNA: TGTGCCAGCATCGCGACAGGGTACAACGAGCAGTACTTC; CDR3: CASIATGYNEQYF
D: NA; V: TRBV20-1; J: TRBJ1-1; size: NA; DNA: TGCAGTGCTAGAGAGGACAGTTTGAACACTGAAGCTTTCTTT; CDR3: CSAREDSLNTEAFF
D: TRBD2; V: TRBV20-1; J: TRBJ2-7; size: few; DNA: TGCAGTGCTAACCAAAGGACTAGCAGATCCTACGAGCAGTACTTC; CDR3: CSANQRTSRSYEQYF
D: TRBD2; V: TRBV4-1; J: TRBJ2-3; size: NA; DNA: TGCGCCAGCAGCCAAGTACAAGCGGGGGGGGATACGCAGTATTTT; CDR3: CASSQVQAGGDTQYF
D: TRBD1; V: TRBV7-9; J: TRBJ2-5; size: few; DNA: TGTGCCAGCAGCATCAGACAGGGGGCTGGGGAGACCCAGTACTTC; CDR3: CASSIRQGAGETQYF
D: NA; V: TRBV7-2; J: TRBJ2-2; size: NA; DNA: TGTGCCACAAACCCCGCAGGGTATAACACCGGGGAGCTGTTTTTT; CDR3: CATNPAGYNTGELFF
D: NA; V: TRBV7-9; J: TRBJ2-5; size: few; DNA: TGTGCCAGCAGCTGGGCGGGGTTGATGGAGACCCAGTACTTC; CDR3: CASSWAGLMETQYF
D: NA; V: TRBV4-1; J: TRBJ2-1; size: NA; DNA: TGCGCCAGCAGCCACACTGGGGGTGGGCTCCCCGACAATGAGCAGTTCTTC; CDR3: CASSHTGGGLPDNEQFF
D: TRBD1; V: TRBV9; J: TRBJ2-5; size: NA; DNA: TGTGCCAGCAGCGCCTTCGGACAGGGGAGGAGCGGGACCCAGTACTTC; CDR3: CASSAFGQGRSGTQYF
D: TRBD2; V: TRBV7-2; J: TRBJ2-7; size: few; DNA: TGTGCCAGCAGCCCTACTAGCGGCTACGAGCAGTACTTC; CDR3: CASSPTSGYEQYF
D: NA; V: TRBV6-6; J: TRBJ2-7; size: NA; DNA: TGTGCCAGCAAAACAGGGGAGGGGCCCTACGAGCAGTACTTC; CDR3: CASKTGEGPYEQYF
D: NA; V: TRBV3-1; J: TRBJ1-5; size: NA; DNA: TGTGCCAGCAGCCAAGGGGCAGGGACTCAGCCCCAGCATTTT; CDR3: CASSQGAGTQPQHF
D: NA; V: TRBV7-9; J: TRBJ2-7; size: NA; DNA: TGTGCCAGCAGCTTATTTCCACGGGATCAGCAGTACTTC; CDR3: CASSLFPRDQQYF
D: NA; V: TRBV4-1; J: TRBJ1-5; size: NA; DNA: TGCGCCAACAGCCGGTCGGAGGGGTTGGGCAATCAGCCCCAGCATTTT; CDR3: CANSRSEGLGNQPQHF
D: NA; V: TRBV6-6; J: TRBJ2-7; size: NA; DNA: TGTGCCAGCAGTTACTCGGGGGCAGGGGATCCCTACGAGCAGTACTTC; CDR3: CASSYSGAGDPYEQYF
D: NA; V: TRBV12-3/TRBV12-4; J: TRBJ2-5; size: NA; DNA: TGTGCCAGCAGTTTTGGGCTAGAGGGCCAAGAGACCCAGTACTTC; CDR3: CASSFGLEGQETQYF
D: TRBD1; V: TRBV28; J: TRBJ2-7; size: few; DNA: TGTGCCAGCAGCCAGTTAGGGTGGGACAGGGAATCCTACGAGCAGTACTTC; CDR3: CASSQLGWDRESYEQYF
D: TRBD1; V: TRBV20-1; J: TRBJ1-1; size: NA; DNA: TGCAGTGCCTCGGGACAGGGAGGGACTGAAGCTTTCTTT; CDR3: CSASGQGGTEAFF
D: TRBD1; V: TRBV5-1; J: TRBJ2-5; size: NA; DNA: TGCGCCAGCAGCCTATTTGGACAGGGAAGGGAGACCCAGTACTTC; CDR3: CASSLFGQGRETQYF
D: NA; V: TRBV6-5; J: TRBJ2-1; size: NA; DNA: TGTGCCAGCAGTTACTCTAGGCCTAGCTCCTACAATGAGCAGTTCTTC; CDR3: CASSYSRPSSYNEQFF
D: NA; V: TRBV12-1; J: TRBJ1-4; size: NA; DNA: TGTGCCAGCAGCCCCTCCCCAGGTGCAACTAATGAAAAACTGTTTTTT; CDR3: CASSPSPGATNEKLFF
D: TRBD1; V: TRBV15; J: TRBJ2-5; size: NA; DNA: TGTGCCACCATGACAGGGGGCGGGATGGAGACCCAGTACTTC; CDR3: CATMTGGGMETQYF
D: NA; V: TRBV20-1; J: TRBJ2-3; size: NA; DNA: TGCAGTGCGCCAGGCTTGGGGGCGGGGGATACGCAGTATTTT; CDR3: CSAPGLGAGDTQYF
D: NA; V: TRBV6-5; J: TRBJ2-2; size: NA; DNA: TGTGCCAGCAGTTACGGGGGGACGCACACCGGGGAGCTGTTTTTT; CDR3: CASSYGGTHTGELFF
D: NA; V: TRBV7-2; J: TRBJ2-7; size: NA; DNA: TGTGCCGGCAGCTTAATCAGGACTCAGACCTACGAGCAGTACTTC; CDR3: CAGSLIRTQTYEQYF
D: NA; V: TRBV5-5; J: TRBJ1-5; size: NA; DNA: TGTGCCAGCAGCGCGGCGGAGGGGAGCAATCAGCCCCAGCATTTT; CDR3: CASSAAEGSNQPQHF
D: NA; V: TRBV12-3/TRBV12-4; J: TRBJ1-2; size: few; DNA: TGTGCCAGCAGCTCTCTCGCTAACTATGGCTACACCTTC; CDR3: CASSSLANYGYTF
D: TRBD2; V: TRBV2; J: TRBJ2-3; size: NA; DNA: TGTGCCAGCAGTGAAGCACCCGGGACTAGCGGGGAGGCAGATACGCAGTATTTT; CDR3: CASSEAPGTSGEADTQYF
D: NA; V: TRBV28; J: TRBJ2-7; size: few; DNA: TGTGCCAGCAGTTTATGGGAGGGTTACGAGCAGTACTTC; CDR3: CASSLWEGYEQYF
D: TRBD1; V: TRBV4-1; J: TRBJ2-3; size: NA; DNA: TGCGCCAGCAGCCAAGCTGGGGGGAGGACAGGGACAGATACGCAGTATTTT; CDR3: CASSQAGGRTGTDTQYF
D: NA; V: TRBV24-1; J: TRBJ2-5; size: few; DNA: TGTGCCACCAGTGATCCTGGGCTTCGACAAACTCACAGAGAGACCCAGTACTTC; CDR3: CATSDPGLRQTHRETQYF
D: NA; V: TRBV29-1; J: TRBJ2-1; size: few; DNA: TGCAGCGTTGACTGGGGGTTAGGTGAGCAGTTCTTC; CDR3: CSVDWGLGEQFF
D: NA; V: TRBV6-1; J: TRBJ1-4; size: NA; DNA: TGTGCCAGCAGTGTACAGGGAGTGGGTGCAACTAATGAAAAACTGTTTTTT; CDR3: CASSVQGVGATNEKLFF
D: TRBD2; V: TRBV6-5; J: TRBJ2-7; size: many; DNA: TGTGCCAGCAGTTGGGAAGAACCGGGACTAGCGGATGCCTACGAGCAGTACTTC; CDR3: CASSWEEPGLADAYEQYF
D: NA; V: TRBV6-6; J: TRBJ1-5; size: NA; DNA: TGTGCCAGCAGTTTCCCCCGGGCAGGTGGGGGCAATCAGCCCCAGCATTTT; CDR3: CASSFPRAGGGNQPQHF
D: TRBD1; V: TRBV7-6; J: TRBJ2-5; size: NA; DNA: TGTGCCAGCAGCTTGGGGACAGCACGAGAGACCCAGTACTTC; CDR3: CASSLGTARETQYF
D: TRBD2; V: TRBV12-3/TRBV12-4; J: TRBJ2-1; size: few; DNA: TGTGCCAGCAGTTCCCGACTAGCGGGGAACAATGAGCAGTTCTTC; CDR3: CASSSRLAGNNEQFF
D: NA; V: TRBV7-2; J: TRBJ1-2; size: NA; DNA: TGTGCCAGCAGCTTAGCGAATGATGGAAACTATGGCTACACCTTC; CDR3: CASSLANDGNYGYTF
D: NA; V: TRBV5-1; J: TRBJ2-7; size: few; DNA: TGCGCCAGCAGCTTGGCCGAGGGAGAGTCCAACGAGCAGTACTTC; CDR3: CASSLAEGESNEQYF
D: NA; V: TRBV20-1; J: TRBJ2-7; size: NA; DNA: TGCAGTGCTAGAGCGGGGACTCCCTACGAGCAGTACTTC; CDR3: CSARAGTPYEQYF
D: TRBD1; V: TRBV28; J: TRBJ2-5; size: many; DNA: TGTGCCAGCAGTCCGACAGGGCTACTCCAAGAGACCCAGTACTTC; CDR3: CASSPTGLLQETQYF
D: TRBD1; V: TRBV6-5; J: TRBJ2-3; size: NA; DNA: TGTGCCAGCAGTTACTCCAACAGGGGGATAGATACGCAGTATTTT; CDR3: CASSYSNRGIDTQYF
D: NA; V: TRBV14; J: TRBJ2-7; size: NA; DNA: TGTGCCAGCAGCCAAGATGACAGCTCCTACGGGCAGTACTTC; CDR3: CASSQDDSSYGQYF
D: NA; V: TRBV10-3; J: TRBJ2-3; size: few; DNA: TGTGCCATGTCCGGTGGAACTAGCACAGATACGCAGTATTTT; CDR3: CAMSGGTSTDTQYF
D: NA; V: TRBV4-2; J: TRBJ2-3; size: NA; DNA: TGTGCCAGCAGCCAAGATCCCCTCGGGGGCACAGATACGCAGTATTTT; CDR3: CASSQDPLGGTDTQYF
D: TRBD1; V: TRBV7-9; J: TRBJ2-2; size: NA; DNA: TGTGCCAGCAGCCGACAGGGGGCCTCTCGCGACACCGGGGAGCTGTTTTTT; CDR3: CASSRQGASRDTGELFF
D: TRBD1; V: TRBV5-1; J: TRBJ2-7; size: NA; DNA: TGCGCCAGCAGCTCGGAGGGGACAGGGACCCCCTACGAGCAGTACTTC; CDR3: CASSSEGTGTPYEQYF
D: NA; V: TRBV12-3/TRBV12-4; J: TRBJ1-2; size: many; DNA: TGTGCCAGCAGTTTGGGGGCCCACAGCTATGGCTACACCTTC; CDR3: CASSLGAHSYGYTF
D: NA; V: TRBV12-3/TRBV12-4; J: TRBJ2-6; size: many; DNA: TGTGCCAGCAGTTTGGGTGCGTCCGGGGCCAACGTCCTGACTTTC; CDR3: CASSLGASGANVLTF
D: NA; V: TRBV5-1; J: TRBJ1-5; size: few; DNA: TGCGCCAGCAGCTTGGAAGCGGGCCGCAATCAGCCCCAGCATTTT; CDR3: CASSLEAGRNQPQHF
D: NA; V: TRBV20-1; J: TRBJ2-5; size: NA; DNA: TGCAGTGCTAGAGGTAGCGAGCAAGAGACCCAGTACTTC; CDR3: CSARGSEQETQYF
D: TRBD2; V: TRBV5-1; J: TRBJ2-2; size: few; DNA: TGCGCCAGCAGCTTGGGGACTAGCGCAATCGGGGAGCTGTTTTTT; CDR3: CASSLGTSAIGELFF
D: NA; V: TRBV20-1; J: TRBJ2-6; size: few; DNA: TGCAGTGCTAGAACCCAGTCCTCTGGGGCCAACGTCCTGACTTTC; CDR3: CSARTQSSGANVLTF
D: TRBD1; V: TRBV5-1; J: TRBJ2-2; size: few; DNA: TGCGCCAGCAGCCGGACAGGGGACAGAACCGGGGAGCTGTTTTTT; CDR3: CASSRTGDRTGELFF